This TCR beta chain was documented in a study of PD-1 blockade in classical Hodgkin lymphoma. Whole-study findings and limits: Reports indicated that newly diagnosed patients had lower baseline TCR diversity than healthy donors did.

Assay: immunoSEQ multiplex PCR; the TCRdb copy retains only in-frame clones and omits some. This table holds 20,000 to 25,000 clones, over 60% found once. Germline trimming cut 4 bases from V and 4 bases from J; bases unmatched to any gene: 4. CDR3 length equals 14 residues. Germline V gene sequence: CDR1 SGHRS, CDR2 YFSETQ. This clone was seen just once. No antigen is known for it. Every patient relapsed after autologous stem cell transplantation, and brentuximab vedotin exposure varied. The receptor was derived from a human donor with classical Hodgkin lymphoma. The rearrangement uses TRBV5-1 and TRBJ1-4; 7 nucleotides align to TRBD1. This sample comprised peripheral blood mononuclear cells (PBMCs), obtained before the second cycle of nivolumab. DNA for the CDR3: TGCGCCAGCAGCCAGGGGGATAGTAATGAAAAACTGTTTTTT. Translation gives CASSQGDSNEKLFF.